The T cell receptor (beta chain) described here comes from a study of cytomegalovirus exposure and HLA in healthy donors. Study outcomes and limitations: Cytomegalovirus status was reportedly diagnosed by the classifier with high specificity and sensitivity. In vitro data verified three CMV-associated chains as specific for CMV antigens. The productive fraction for most TCR beta V segments was about 87% or about 30% in an earlier analysis. For TCR beta chains, V- and J-gene trimming was later linked to a missense DCLRE1C variant.

To note about this clone: The target antigen is unknown.

With 60 Vbeta and 13 Jbeta primers, the PCR was carried out. This table comes from immunoSEQ multiplex PCR, and its TCRdb copy is limited to in-frame clones, with some not included. The sample includes roughly 120,000 clones, approximately 75% of them seen just once. This CDR3 comprises 15 residues. Between the trimmed V and J ends, which lost 0 bases and 0 bases, there was a span of 8 bases. Germline CDR1 SGHRS, CDR2 YFSETQ. The chain is built from TRBV5-1 and TRBJ2-3; D might be TRBD2 (6 bases). The sample was PBMCs. This receptor was obtained from a man aged 45-60 years in good health and CMV-seropositive. As DNA, the CDR3 is TGCGCCAGCAGCTTGGTGGCGGGGAGCACAGATACGCAGTATTTT. It encodes CASSLVAGSTDTQYF.